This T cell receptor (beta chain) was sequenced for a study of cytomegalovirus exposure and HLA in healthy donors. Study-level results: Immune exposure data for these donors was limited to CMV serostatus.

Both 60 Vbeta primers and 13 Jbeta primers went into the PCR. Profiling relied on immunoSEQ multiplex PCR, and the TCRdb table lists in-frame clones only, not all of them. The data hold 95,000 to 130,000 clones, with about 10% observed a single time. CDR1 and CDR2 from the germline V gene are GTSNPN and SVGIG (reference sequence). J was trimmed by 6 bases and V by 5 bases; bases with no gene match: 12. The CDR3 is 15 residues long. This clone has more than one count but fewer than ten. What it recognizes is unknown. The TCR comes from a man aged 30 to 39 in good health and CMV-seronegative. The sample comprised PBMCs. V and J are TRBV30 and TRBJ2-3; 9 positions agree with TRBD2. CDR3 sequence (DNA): TGTGCCTGGGGTCCGGGACTAGCAGCCGGGGATACGCAGTATTTT. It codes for CAWGPGLAAGDTQYF.